A single sample is the source of the 6 T cell receptor beta chains below, sequenced in a study of OX40 agonist ivuxolimab in advanced cancers. TCRdb keeps only in-frame clones here, not all; method: immunoSEQ multiplex PCR. This table holds tens of thousands of clones, 76% found once. The source material was CD4+ or CD8+ T cells sorted from blood, sampled in a trial of the OX40 agonist ivuxolimab. The receptors derive from an adult with an advanced solid tumor such as melanoma, head and neck, liver or kidney cancer.

The chain couples TRBV4-3 to TRBJ2-5, with a possible D match to TRBD2 (5 bases). The CDR3 runs to 13 residues. Looked up from germline, CDR1 is LGHNA and CDR2 is YSLEER. V was pared by 4 bases and J by 5 bases, with 11 bases between. The CDR3: CASSPRARETQYF. CDR3 DNA: TGCGCCAGCAGCCCGAGGGCGCGGGAGACCCAGTACTTC.

Only a few counts were recorded for this clone. The V call is TRBV5-6, the J call TRBJ1-2; no definite D call. Looked up from germline, CDR1 is SGHDT and CDR2 is YYEEEE. CDR3 length: 16 amino acids. Trimming stripped 3 bases from V and 1 base from J, with 16 bases between. The CDR3 is CASSYLSDVFNYGYTF. The CDR3 DNA follows: TGTGCCAGCAGCTACCTCTCCGACGTTTTTAACTATGGCTACACCTTC.

The chain combines TRBV4-1 with TRBJ2-1; weak D call: TRBD2 (6 bases). Germline V gene sequence: CDR1 MGHRA, CDR2 YSYEKL. The length of the CDR3 is 17 residues. The germline V and J ends were trimmed by 4 bases and 2 bases, with 18 bases remaining between them. CDR3 protein: CASSLRFGGEAYNEQFF. The CDR3 region has the DNA TGCGCCAGCAGCCTGAGATTTGGAGGGGAGGCCTACAATGAGCAGTTCTTC.

The chain recombines TRBV18 with TRBJ2-7; D uncertain. The V gene's germline CDR1 is KGHSH and CDR2 LQKENI. V lost 4 bases and J lost 0, with 13 bases in between. This CDR3 is 15 amino acids long. This chain's CDR3 is CASSQTGTHSYEQYF. The CDR3 DNA is TGTGCCAGCTCACAGACCGGTACACACTCCTACGAGCAGTACTTC.

The V call is TRBV25-1, the J call TRBJ2-5; TRBD2 is a possible D gene (7 bases). This CDR3 is 13 amino acids long. The V end lost 6 bases, the J end lost 1 base, and 9 bases lay between the germline ends. Germline CDR1 and CDR2: MGHDK and SYGVNS. This CDR3 reads CASSRGAQETQYF. CDR3 nucleotide sequence: TGTGCCAGCAGCCGGGGGGCCCAAGAGACCCAGTACTTC.

This chain connects TRBV19 to TRBJ2-7; 13 positions match TRBD2. The CDR3 consists of 14 residues. The germline gives CDR1 LNHDA, CDR2 SQIVND (reference sequence). The ends lost 7 bases at V and 6 bases at J; junction bases unmatched: 6. In DNA form, the CDR3 reads TGTGCCAGTACCACTAGCGGGGGGGCCTCCGAGCAGTACTTC. Residues: CASTTSGGASEQYF.